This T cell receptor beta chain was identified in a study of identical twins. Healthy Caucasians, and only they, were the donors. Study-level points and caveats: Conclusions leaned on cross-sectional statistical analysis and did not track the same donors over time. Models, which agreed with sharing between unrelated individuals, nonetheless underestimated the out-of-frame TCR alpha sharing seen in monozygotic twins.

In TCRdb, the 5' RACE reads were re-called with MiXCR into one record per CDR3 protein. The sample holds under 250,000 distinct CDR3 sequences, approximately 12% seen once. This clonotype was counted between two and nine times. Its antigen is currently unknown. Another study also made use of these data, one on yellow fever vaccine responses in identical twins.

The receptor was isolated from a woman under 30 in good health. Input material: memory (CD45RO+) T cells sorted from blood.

The CDR3 DNA reads as TGTGCCAGCAGCCCCGGGGGCGAGCAGTACTTC. Protein sequence: CASSPGGEQYF. The rearrangement joins TRBV3-1 to TRBJ2-7; a weak D match, TRBD2 (6 bases). V shed 4 bases and J shed 6 bases, with 7 bases lying between them. Germline lookup yields CDR1 LGHDT and CDR2 YNNKEL (reference sequence). The CDR3 is 11 amino acids.